This T cell receptor beta chain was identified during a study of technical replicates of blood from a few donors. The CDR3 consists of 14 residues. J lost 5 bases, V lost 10 bases, and 9 bases had no gene match. Looked up from germline, CDR1 is MNHEY and CDR2 is SVGAGI. Profiling relied on immunoSEQ multiplex PCR, and the TCRdb table lists in-frame clones only, not all of them. This sample carries some 85,000 clones, about 96% of them seen once, and the ten largest clones take around 0.31%. V is TRBV6-5 and J is TRBJ2-3, with 10 positions matching TRBD2. Source material: T cells isolated from PBMCs. The TCR sequence derives from a human donor in good health. The CDR3 bases are TGTGCCACCCAGACTAGCGGGCCAAAAGATACGCAGTATTTT. Its translation is CATQTSGPKDTQYF.